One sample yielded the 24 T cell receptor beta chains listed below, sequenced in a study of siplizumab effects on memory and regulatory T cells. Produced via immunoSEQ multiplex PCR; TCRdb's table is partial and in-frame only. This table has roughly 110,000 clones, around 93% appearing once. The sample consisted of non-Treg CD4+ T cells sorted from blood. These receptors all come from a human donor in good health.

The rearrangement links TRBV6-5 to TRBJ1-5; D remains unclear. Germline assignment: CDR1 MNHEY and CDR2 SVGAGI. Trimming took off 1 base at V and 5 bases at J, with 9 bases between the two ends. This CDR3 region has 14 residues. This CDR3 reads CASSYLHSDQPQHF. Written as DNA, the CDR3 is TGTGCCAGCAGTTACTTGCATAGTGATCAGCCCCAGCATTTT.

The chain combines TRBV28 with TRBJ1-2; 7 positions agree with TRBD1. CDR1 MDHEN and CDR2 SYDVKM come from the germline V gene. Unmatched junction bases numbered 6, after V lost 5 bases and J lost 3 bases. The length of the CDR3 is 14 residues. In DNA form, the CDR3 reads TGTGCCAGCAGTCAAGGGACAGTATACTATGGCTACACCTTC. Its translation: CASSQGTVYYGYTF.

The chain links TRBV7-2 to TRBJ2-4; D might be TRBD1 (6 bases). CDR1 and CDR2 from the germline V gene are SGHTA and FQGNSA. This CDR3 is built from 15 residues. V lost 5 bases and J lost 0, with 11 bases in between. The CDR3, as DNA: TGTGCCAGCAGCCCGGACAGCCTAGCCAAAAACATTCAGTACTTC. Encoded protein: CASSPDSLAKNIQYF.

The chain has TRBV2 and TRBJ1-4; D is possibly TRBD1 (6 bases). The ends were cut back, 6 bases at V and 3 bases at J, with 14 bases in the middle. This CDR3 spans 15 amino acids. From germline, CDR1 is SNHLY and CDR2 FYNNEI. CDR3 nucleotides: TGTGCCAGCAGGGGAAGGGGGTTAGCTAATGAAAAACTGTTTTTT. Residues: CASRGRGLANEKLFF.

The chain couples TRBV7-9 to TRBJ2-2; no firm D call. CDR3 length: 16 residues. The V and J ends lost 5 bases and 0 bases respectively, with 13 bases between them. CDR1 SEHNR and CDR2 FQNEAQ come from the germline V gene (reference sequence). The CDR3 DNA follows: TGTGCCAGCAGCCGTAGACCAGTTTCGAACACCGGGGAGCTGTTTTTT. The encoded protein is CASSRRPVSNTGELFF.

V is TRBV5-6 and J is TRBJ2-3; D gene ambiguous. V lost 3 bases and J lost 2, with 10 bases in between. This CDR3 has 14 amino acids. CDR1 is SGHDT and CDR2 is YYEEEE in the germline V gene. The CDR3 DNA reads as TGTGCCAGCAGCTACCATCTGTACACAGATACGCAGTATTTT. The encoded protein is CASSYHLYTDTQYF.

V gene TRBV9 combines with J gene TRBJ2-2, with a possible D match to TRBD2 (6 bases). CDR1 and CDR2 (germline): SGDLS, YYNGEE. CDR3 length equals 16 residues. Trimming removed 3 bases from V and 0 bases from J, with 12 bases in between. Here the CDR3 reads CASSGHRDSNTGELFF. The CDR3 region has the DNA TGTGCCAGCAGCGGGCACCGGGACTCGAACACCGGGGAGCTGTTTTTT.

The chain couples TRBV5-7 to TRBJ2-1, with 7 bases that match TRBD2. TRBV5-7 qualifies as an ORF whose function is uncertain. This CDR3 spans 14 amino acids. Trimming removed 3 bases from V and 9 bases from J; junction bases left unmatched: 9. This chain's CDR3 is CASSWGLGGSEQFF. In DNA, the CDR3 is TGTGCCAGCAGCTGGGGCCTGGGGGGGAGTGAGCAGTTCTTC.

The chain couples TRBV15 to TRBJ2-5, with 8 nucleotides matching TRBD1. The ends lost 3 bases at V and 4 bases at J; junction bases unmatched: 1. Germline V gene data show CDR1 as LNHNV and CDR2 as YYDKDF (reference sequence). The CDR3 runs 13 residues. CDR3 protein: CATSSDRGETQYF. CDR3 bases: TGTGCCACCAGCAGCGACAGGGGAGAGACCCAGTACTTC. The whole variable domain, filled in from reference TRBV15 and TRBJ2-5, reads DAMVIQNPRYQVTQFGKPVTLSCSQTLNHNVMYWYQQKSSQAPKLLFHYYDKDFNNEADTPDNFQSRRPNTSFCFLDIRSPGLGDTAMYLCATSSDRGETQYFGPGTRLLVL.

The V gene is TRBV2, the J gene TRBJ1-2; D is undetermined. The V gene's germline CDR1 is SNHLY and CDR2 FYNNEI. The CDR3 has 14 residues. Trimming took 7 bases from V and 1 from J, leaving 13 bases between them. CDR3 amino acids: CASTIRTLNYGYTF. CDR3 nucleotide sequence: TGTGCCAGCACTATAAGAACTCTTAACTATGGCTACACCTTC.

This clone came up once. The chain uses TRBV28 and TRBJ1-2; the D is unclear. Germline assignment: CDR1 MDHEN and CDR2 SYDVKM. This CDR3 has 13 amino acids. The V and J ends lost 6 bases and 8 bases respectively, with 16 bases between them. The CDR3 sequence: CASSPNLDRGYTF. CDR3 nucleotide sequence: TGTGCCAGCAGCCCCAACCTGGACCGAGGCTACACCTTC.

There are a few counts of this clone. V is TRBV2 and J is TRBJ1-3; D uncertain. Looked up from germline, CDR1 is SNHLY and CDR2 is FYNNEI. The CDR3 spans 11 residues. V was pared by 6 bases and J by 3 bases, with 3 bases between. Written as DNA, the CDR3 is TGTGCCAGCAGGGTTGGAAACACCATATATTTT. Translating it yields CASRVGNTIYF. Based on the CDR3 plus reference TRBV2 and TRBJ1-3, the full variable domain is EPEVTQTPSHQVTQMGQEVILRCVPISNHLYFYWYRQILGQKVEFLVSFYNNEISEKSEIFDDQFSVERPDGSNFTLKIRSTKLEDSAMYFCASRVGNTIYFGEGSWLTVV.

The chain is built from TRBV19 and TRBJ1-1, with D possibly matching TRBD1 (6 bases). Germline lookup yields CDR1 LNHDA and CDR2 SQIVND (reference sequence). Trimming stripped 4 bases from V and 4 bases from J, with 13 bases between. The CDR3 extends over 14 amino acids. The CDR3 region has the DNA TGTGCCAGTAGTAATCACAGGGTTGGCACTGAAGCTTTCTTT. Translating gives CASSNHRVGTEAFF. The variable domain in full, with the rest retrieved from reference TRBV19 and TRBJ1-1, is DGGITQSPKYLFRKEGQNVTLSCEQNLNHDAMYWYRQDPGQGLRLIYYSQIVNDFQKGDIAEGYSVSREKKESFPLTVTSAQKNPTAFYLCASSNHRVGTEAFFGQGTRLTVV.

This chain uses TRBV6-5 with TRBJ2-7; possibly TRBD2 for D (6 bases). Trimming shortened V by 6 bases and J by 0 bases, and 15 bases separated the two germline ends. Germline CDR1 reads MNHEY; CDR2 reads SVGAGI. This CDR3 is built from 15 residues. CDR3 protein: CASRDPGLFSYEQYF. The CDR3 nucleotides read TGTGCCAGCAGGGATCCGGGACTGTTCTCCTACGAGCAGTACTTC.

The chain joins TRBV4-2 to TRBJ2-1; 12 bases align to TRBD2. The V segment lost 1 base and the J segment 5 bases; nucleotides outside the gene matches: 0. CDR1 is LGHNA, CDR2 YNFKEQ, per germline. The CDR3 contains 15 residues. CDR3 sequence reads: CASSQGLAGDNEQFF. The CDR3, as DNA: TGTGCCAGCAGCCAAGGACTAGCGGGGGACAATGAGCAGTTCTTC.

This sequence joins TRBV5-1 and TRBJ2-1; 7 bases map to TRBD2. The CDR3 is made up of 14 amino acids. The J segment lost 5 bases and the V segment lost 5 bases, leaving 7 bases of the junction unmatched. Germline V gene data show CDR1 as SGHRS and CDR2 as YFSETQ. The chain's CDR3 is CASRSGTTDNEQFF. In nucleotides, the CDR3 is TGCGCCAGCAGGTCCGGGACTACCGACAATGAGCAGTTCTTC.

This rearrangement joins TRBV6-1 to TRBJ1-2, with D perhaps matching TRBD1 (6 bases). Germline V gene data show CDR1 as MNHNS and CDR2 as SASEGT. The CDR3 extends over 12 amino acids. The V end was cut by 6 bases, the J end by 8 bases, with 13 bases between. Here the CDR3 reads CASRQGNEGYTF. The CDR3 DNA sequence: TGTGCCAGCAGACAGGGTAATGAGGGCTACACCTTC.

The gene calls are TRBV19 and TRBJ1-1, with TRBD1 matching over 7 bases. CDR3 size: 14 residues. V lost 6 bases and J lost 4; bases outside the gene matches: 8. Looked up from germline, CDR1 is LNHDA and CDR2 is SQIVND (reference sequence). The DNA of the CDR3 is TGTGCCAGTAGGGCGACAGGGATCACCACTGAAGCTTTCTTT. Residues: CASRATGITTEAFF.

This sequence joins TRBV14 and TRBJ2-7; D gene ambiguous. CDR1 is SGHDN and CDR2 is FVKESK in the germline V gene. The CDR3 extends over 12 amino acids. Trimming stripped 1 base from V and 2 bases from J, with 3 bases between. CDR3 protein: CASSQGAYEQYF. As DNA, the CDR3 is TGTGCCAGCAGCCAAGGAGCCTACGAGCAGTACTTC.

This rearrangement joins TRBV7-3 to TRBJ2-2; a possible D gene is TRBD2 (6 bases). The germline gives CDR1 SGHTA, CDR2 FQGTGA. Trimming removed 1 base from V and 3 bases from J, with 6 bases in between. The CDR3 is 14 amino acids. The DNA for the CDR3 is TGTGCCAGCAGCTTAAGGGGGGACACCGGGGAGCTGTTTTTT. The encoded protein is CASSLRGDTGELFF.

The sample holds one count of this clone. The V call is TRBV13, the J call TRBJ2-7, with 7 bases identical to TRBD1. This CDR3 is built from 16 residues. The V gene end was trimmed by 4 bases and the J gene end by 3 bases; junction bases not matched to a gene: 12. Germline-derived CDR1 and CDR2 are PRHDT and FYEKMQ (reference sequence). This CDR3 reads CASSSGTGDPYYEQYF. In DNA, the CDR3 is TGTGCCAGCAGCTCAGGAACAGGGGACCCCTACTACGAGCAGTACTTC.

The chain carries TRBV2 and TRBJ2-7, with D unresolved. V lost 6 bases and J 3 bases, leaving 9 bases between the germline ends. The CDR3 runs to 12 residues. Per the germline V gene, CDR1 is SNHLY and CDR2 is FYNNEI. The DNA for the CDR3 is TGTGCCAGCAGAACGGACCTCTACGAGCAGTACTTC. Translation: CASRTDLYEQYF.

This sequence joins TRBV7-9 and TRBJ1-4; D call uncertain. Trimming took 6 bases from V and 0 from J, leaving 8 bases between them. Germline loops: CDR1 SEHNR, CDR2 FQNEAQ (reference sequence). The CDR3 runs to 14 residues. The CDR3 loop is CASSYRATNEKLFF. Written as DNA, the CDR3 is TGTGCCAGCAGTTACAGAGCAACTAATGAAAAACTGTTTTTT. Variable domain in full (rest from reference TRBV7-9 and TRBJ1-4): DTGVSQNPRHKITKRGQNVTFRCDPISEHNRLYWYRQTLGQGPEFLTYFQNEAQLEKSRLLSDRFSAERPKGSFSTLEIQRTEQGDSAMYLCASSYRATNEKLFFGSGTQLSVL.

The CDR3 region is CASKTAQGANVLTF. The DNA for the CDR3 is TGTGCCAGCAAAACAGCGCAAGGGGCCAACGTCCTGACTTTC. The chain couples TRBV27 to TRBJ2-6; D is undetermined. Between the trimmed V and J ends, which lost 7 bases and 4 bases, there was a span of 11 bases. Germline-derived CDR1 and CDR2 are MNHEY and SMNVEV (reference sequence). The CDR3 is 14 amino acids.